This entry lists 25 T cell receptor beta chains sequenced from one sample in a study of blood T cell repertoires in COVID-19. Profiled with immunoSEQ multiplex PCR; TCRdb holds only in-frame clones, not every one. The table records 120,000 to 150,000 clones, about 90% of them present only once. The material sequenced was peripheral blood. These receptors came from a woman of 80 years or more with acute or convalescent COVID-19.

This clone occurred once. The genes are TRBV5-1 and TRBJ1-2; unclear D gene. Trimming removed 0 bases from V and 0 bases from J, with 9 bases in between. This CDR3 is built from 15 residues. Germline V lookup: CDR1 SGHRS, CDR2 YFSETQ. This CDR3 reads CASSLGMGANYGYTF. The DNA for the CDR3 is TGCGCCAGCAGCTTGGGGATGGGAGCTAACTATGGCTACACCTTC.

This clone has a single count. The J gene is TRBJ1-5, the V gene TRBV5-8; 8 bases line up with TRBD1. Trimming took 1 base from V and 7 from J; bases not matched to a gene: 4. The CDR3 has 14 amino acids. The germline gives CDR1 SGHTS, CDR2 YDEGEE. CDR3 in amino acids: CASSLPGGEQPQHF. CDR3 bases: TGTGCCAGCAGCTTGCCAGGGGGCGAACAGCCCCAGCATTTT.

The rearrangement joins TRBV28 to TRBJ1-2; the D gene is possibly TRBD1 (5 bases). Trimming stripped 5 bases from V and 3 bases from J, with 7 bases between. The CDR3 loop spans 12 amino acids. The germline V gene encodes CDR1 MDHEN and CDR2 SYDVKM. The CDR3 sequence: CASSPGYYGYTF. The CDR3 DNA reads as TGTGCCAGCAGTCCAGGGTACTATGGCTACACCTTC.

This clone was counted once. The gene calls are TRBV5-1 and TRBJ1-2; a weak D match, TRBD1 (6 bases). This CDR3 is 14 amino acids long. V was clipped by 0 bases and J by 4 bases, with 10 bases between them. Germline assignment: CDR1 SGHRS and CDR2 YFSETQ. CDR3 nucleotide sequence: TGCGCCAGCAGCTTGGGGGGGCTTGGCTATGGCTACACCTTC. It is translated as CASSLGGLGYGYTF. The full variable domain, completed using reference TRBV5-1 and TRBJ1-2, is KAGVTQTPRYLIKTRGQQVTLSCSPISGHRSVSWYQQTPGQGLQFLFEYFSETQRNKGNFPGRFSGRQFSNSRSEMNVSTLELGDSALYLCASSLGGLGYGYTFGSGTRLTVV.

This rearrangement joins TRBV6-2 or TRBV6-3 to TRBJ2-7, with D unclear. Trimming removed 0 bases from V and 3 bases from J, with 9 bases in between. The CDR3 sequence is 14 residues long. The germline V gene encodes CDR1 MNHEY and CDR2 SVGEGT. The CDR3 DNA reads as TGTGCCAGCAGTTACTCTTCCAGATACTACGAGCAGTACTTC. Encoded protein: CASSYSSRYYEQYF.

The rearrangement joins TRBV5-4 to TRBJ2-1, with TRBD1 matching over 11 bases. Per germline, CDR1 SGHNT and CDR2 YYREEE (reference sequence). V lost 4 bases and J lost 9; bases outside the gene matches: 9. The CDR3 extends over 15 amino acids. The CDR3 DNA follows: TGTGCCAGCAGCCCGGACAGGGGGCGATTGAGTGAGCAGTTCTTC. This gives the protein CASSPDRGRLSEQFF.

This rearrangement joins TRBV9 to TRBJ2-1; 12 nucleotides align to TRBD1. Trimming took 3 bases from V and 10 from J; bases not matched to a gene: 14. CDR1 is SGDLS, CDR2 YYNGEE, per germline. The CDR3 is 17 amino acids. Written as DNA, the CDR3 is TGTGCCAGCAGCGGAACCGGGACAGGGGGCACTTTAGGGGAGCAGTTCTTC. Translation gives CASSGTGTGGTLGEQFF.

This chain uses TRBV10-1 with TRBJ2-2; D not resolved. V lost 3 bases and J 8 bases, leaving 10 bases between the germline ends. CDR3 length: 13 amino acids. CDR1 is WNHNN, CDR2 SYGVQD, per germline (reference sequence). CDR3 sequence reads: CASSDPPLGELFF. The CDR3 DNA is TGCGCCAGCAGTGATCCTCCTTTGGGGGAGCTGTTTTTT.

This chain joins TRBV5-1 and TRBJ2-7, with 7 bases identical to TRBD1. The V segment lost 2 bases and the J segment 4 bases; nucleotides outside the gene matches: 9. Germline V gene lookup returns CDR1 SGHRS and CDR2 YFSETQ. CDR3 length: 15 residues. CDR3 bases: TGCGCCAGCAGCTTAGGACCGGGACAGAATTACGAGCAGTACTTC. The encoded protein is CASSLGPGQNYEQYF.

The sample holds a few counts of this clone. Other nucleotide sequences from this sample produce the same CDR3. The chain couples TRBV5-1 to TRBJ1-1; 7 positions match TRBD1. The CDR3 runs to 14 residues. Germline lookup yields CDR1 SGHRS and CDR2 YFSETQ. The junction had 3 bases not matched to a gene; V was cut back by 3 bases and J by 1 base. This chain's CDR3 is CASSSQGGNTEAFF. CDR3 sequence (DNA): TGCGCCAGCAGCTCGCAGGGGGGGAACACTGAAGCTTTCTTT.

The chain links TRBV6-6 to TRBJ2-4; the match to TRBD2 covers 14 bases. The CDR3 is 17 residues long. V lost 5 bases to trimming and J lost 6 bases; unmatched junction nucleotides: 9. CDR1 is MNHNY and CDR2 is SVGAGI in the germline V gene (reference sequence). The CDR3 loop reads CASSRLAGGPGLNIQYF. The CDR3 nucleotides are TGTGCCAGCAGTCGACTAGCGGGGGGGCCAGGGTTAAACATTCAGTACTTC.

The V and J genes are TRBV11-2 and TRBJ2-5, with 10 bases that match TRBD2. The J segment lost 4 bases and the V segment lost 5 bases, leaving 7 bases of the junction unmatched. The CDR3 is made up of 15 amino acids. Germline V gene data show CDR1 as SGHAT and CDR2 as FQNNGV. CDR3 nucleotides: TGTGCCAGCAGCCGTCCGGGACTAGCGCGAGAGACCCAGTACTTC. Encoded protein: CASSRPGLARETQYF.

This rearrangement joins TRBV7-9 to TRBJ2-3; 7 positions match TRBD1. V shed 6 bases, J shed 6 bases, and the junction held 6 bases outside the gene matches. CDR3 length equals 13 residues. Germline V gives CDR1 SEHNR, CDR2 FQNEAQ (reference sequence). DNA of the CDR3: TGTGCCAGCAGTCGTAACAGGGGTGATACGCAGTATTTT. Protein: CASSRNRGDTQYF. The whole variable domain, filled in from reference TRBV7-9 and TRBJ2-3, reads DTGVSQNPRHKITKRGQNVTFRCDPISEHNRLYWYRQTLGQGPEFLTYFQNEAQLEKSRLLSDRFSAERPKGSFSTLEIQRTEQGDSAMYLCASSRNRGDTQYFGPGTRLTVL.

This clone appeared once. The chain recombines TRBV9 with TRBJ1-1, with unresolved D. The V end lost 0 bases, the J end lost 4 bases, and 7 bases lay between the germline ends. The CDR3 sequence is 13 residues long. CDR1 and CDR2 (germline): SGDLS, YYNGEE. In DNA form, the CDR3 reads TGTGCCAGCAGCGTAGTCGAGGGCACTGAAGCTTTCTTT. Protein product: CASSVVEGTEAFF.

The chain has TRBV10-3 and TRBJ2-1; 12 bases are shared with TRBD1. The CDR3 length is 15 residues. V lost 11 bases, J lost 8 bases, and 13 bases stayed unmatched. Germline CDR1 reads ENHRY; CDR2 reads SYGVKD. CDR3 protein: CALKEPGQGADEQFF. CDR3 nucleotide sequence: TGTGCCCTTAAGGAGCCGGGACAGGGGGCAGATGAGCAGTTCTTC.

The V gene is TRBV7-2, the J gene TRBJ2-1, with 7 nucleotides matching TRBD2. Unmatched junction bases numbered 10, after V lost 0 bases and J lost 8 bases. Germline V gene data show CDR1 as SGHTA and CDR2 as FQGNSA. This CDR3 has 16 residues. CDR3 sequence: CASSLAPGLTAHEQFF. CDR3 coding DNA: TGTGCCAGCAGCTTAGCCCCGGGACTAACAGCCCATGAGCAGTTCTTC.

The chain combines TRBV5-1 with TRBJ2-7; 7 bases agree with TRBD1. There are 14 residues in the CDR3. V lost 1 base, J lost 2 bases, and 3 bases stayed unmatched. The V gene's germline CDR1 is SGHRS and CDR2 YFSETQ. Here the CDR3 reads CASSLRTGTYEQYF. The CDR3 DNA sequence: TGCGCCAGCAGCTTGCGGACAGGCACCTACGAGCAGTACTTC. Full variable domain (rest looked up from reference TRBV5-1 and TRBJ2-7): KAGVTQTPRYLIKTRGQQVTLSCSPISGHRSVSWYQQTPGQGLQFLFEYFSETQRNKGNFPGRFSGRQFSNSRSEMNVSTLELGDSALYLCASSLRTGTYEQYFGPGTRLTVT.

J is TRBJ2-3 and V is TRBV7-9; 7 positions agree with TRBD2. Germline V gene lookup returns CDR1 SEHNR and CDR2 FQNEAQ (reference sequence). V shed 1 base, J shed 7 bases, and the junction held 8 bases outside the gene matches. The CDR3 spans 15 residues. The CDR3 region has the DNA TGTGCCAGCAGCTTAGTCGGCGCGGGGGAGTATACGCAGTATTTT. Residues: CASSLVGAGEYTQYF.

This chain joins TRBV6-5 and TRBJ1-6; 9 positions agree with TRBD1. CDR1 is MNHEY and CDR2 is SVGAGI in the germline V gene. The CDR3 has 13 amino acids. Trimming took 4 bases from V and 15 from J; bases not matched to a gene: 7. This chain's CDR3 is CASSFAGTGFLHF. For the CDR3, the DNA is TGTGCCAGCAGTTTCGCCGGGACAGGGTTCCTCCACTTT.

The chain has TRBV15 and TRBJ1-5, with TRBD1 matching over 7 bases. CDR1 LNHNV and CDR2 YYDKDF come from the germline V gene (reference sequence). Trimming at V came to 3 bases and at J to 4 bases, leaving 12 bases not matched to a gene. The CDR3 spans 17 residues. The CDR3 spells CATSRPRQGAINQPQHF. The DNA of the CDR3 is TGTGCCACCAGCAGGCCCCGACAGGGAGCAATAAATCAGCCCCAGCATTTT.

The chain is built from TRBV19 and TRBJ2-3, with 7 bases identical to TRBD1. V lost 4 bases and J lost 1; bases outside the gene matches: 2. Germline-derived CDR1 and CDR2 are LNHDA and SQIVND (reference sequence). CDR3 length: 14 residues. CDR3: CASSKGAGTDTQYF. CDR3 in DNA: TGTGCCAGTAGTAAGGGGGCTGGCACAGATACGCAGTATTTT.

Concerning this clone: The same CDR3 is also encoded by other DNA sequences in this sample. The CDR3 DNA reads as TGTGCCAGTAGCGCCCCGGGGTTGCGCACCGGGGAGCTGTTTTTT. Residues: CASSAPGLRTGELFF. The V and J genes are TRBV7-9 and TRBJ2-2, with a weak D call TRBD2 (5 bases). Germline V CDR1 and CDR2: SEHNR, FQNEAQ (reference sequence). The germline V and J ends were trimmed by 9 bases and 4 bases, with 18 bases remaining between them. CDR3 length: 15 residues.

This clone was detected only once. The rearrangement joins TRBV30 to TRBJ1-1; weak D call: TRBD1 (6 bases). The CDR3 is 15 amino acids. Germline V lookup: CDR1 GTSNPN, CDR2 SVGIG (reference sequence). Trimming took off 3 bases at V and 0 bases at J, with 14 bases between the two ends. CDR3 protein: CAWRKVNRVNTEAFF. The CDR3 DNA follows: TGTGCCTGGAGAAAGGTGAACAGGGTGAACACTGAAGCTTTCTTT.

V usage is TRBV6-5 and J usage is TRBJ1-1, with a possible D match to TRBD1 (6 bases). Trimming left V 0 bases short and J 7 bases short, with 12 bases between. From germline, CDR1 is MNHEY and CDR2 SVGAGI. There are 14 residues in the CDR3. In nucleotides, the CDR3 is TGTGCCAGCAGTTACTCGAGGGGGATGGATGAAGCTTTCTTT. Protein product: CASSYSRGMDEAFF.

The chain joins TRBV24-1 to TRBJ1-1; 8 bases fit TRBD1. The CDR3 runs to 13 residues. Germline-derived CDR1 and CDR2 are KGHDR and SFDVKD. The V segment lost 8 bases and the J segment 5 bases; nucleotides outside the gene matches: 6. This CDR3 reads CATITGGRTEAFF. The CDR3, as DNA: TGTGCCACCATAACAGGGGGGCGTACTGAAGCTTTCTTT.